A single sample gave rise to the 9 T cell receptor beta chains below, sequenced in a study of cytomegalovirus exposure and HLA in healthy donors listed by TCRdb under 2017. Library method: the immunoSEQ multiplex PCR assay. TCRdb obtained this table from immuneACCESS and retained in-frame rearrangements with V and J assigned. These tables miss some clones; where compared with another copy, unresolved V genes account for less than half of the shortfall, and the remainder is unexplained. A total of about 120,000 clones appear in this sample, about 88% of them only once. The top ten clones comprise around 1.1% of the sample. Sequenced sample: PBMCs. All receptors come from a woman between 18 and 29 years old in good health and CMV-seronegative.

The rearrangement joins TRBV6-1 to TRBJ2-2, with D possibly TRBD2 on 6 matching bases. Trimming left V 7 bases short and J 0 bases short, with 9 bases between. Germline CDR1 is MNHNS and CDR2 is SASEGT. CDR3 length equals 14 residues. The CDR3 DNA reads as TGTGCCAGCAATAGACTAGCGAACACCGGGGAGCTGTTTTTT. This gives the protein CASNRLANTGELFF.

The CDR3 here is CSVDPGEAQFF. DNA of the CDR3: TGCAGCGTCGACCCGGGGGAGGCGCAGTTCTTC. This sequence joins TRBV29-1 and TRBJ2-1, with a weak D call TRBD2 (6 bases). CDR1 and CDR2 from the germline V gene are SQVTM and ANQGSEA. Between the trimmed V and J ends, which lost 6 bases and 12 bases, there was a span of 15 bases. The CDR3 length is 11 residues.

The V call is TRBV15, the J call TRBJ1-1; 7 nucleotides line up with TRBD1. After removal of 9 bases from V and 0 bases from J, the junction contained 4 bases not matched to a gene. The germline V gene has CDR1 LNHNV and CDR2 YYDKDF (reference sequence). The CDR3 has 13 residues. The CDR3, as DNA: TGTGCCACTAACAGGGGCTTGAACACTGAAGCTTTCTTT. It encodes CATNRGLNTEAFF.

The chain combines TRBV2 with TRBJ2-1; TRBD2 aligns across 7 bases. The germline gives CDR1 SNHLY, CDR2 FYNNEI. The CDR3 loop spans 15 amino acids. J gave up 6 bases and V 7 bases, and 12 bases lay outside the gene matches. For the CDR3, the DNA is TGTGCCAGCACCATGACTAGCTCCGTCTTCAATGAGCAGTTCTTC. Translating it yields CASTMTSSVFNEQFF.

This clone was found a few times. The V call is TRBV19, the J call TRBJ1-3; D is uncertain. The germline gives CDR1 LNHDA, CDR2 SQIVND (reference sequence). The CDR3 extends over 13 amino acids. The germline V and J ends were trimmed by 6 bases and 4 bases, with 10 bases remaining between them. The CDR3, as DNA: TGTGCCAGTAGGTTACAGCCCGGAAACACCATATATTTT. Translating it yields CASRLQPGNTIYF.

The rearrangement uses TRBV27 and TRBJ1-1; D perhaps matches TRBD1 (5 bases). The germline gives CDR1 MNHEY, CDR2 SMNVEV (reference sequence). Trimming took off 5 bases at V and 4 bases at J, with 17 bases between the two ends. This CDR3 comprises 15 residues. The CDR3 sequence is CASSRNLREGTEAFF. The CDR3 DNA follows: TGTGCCAGCAGTCGCAACCTCAGGGAGGGCACTGAAGCTTTCTTT.

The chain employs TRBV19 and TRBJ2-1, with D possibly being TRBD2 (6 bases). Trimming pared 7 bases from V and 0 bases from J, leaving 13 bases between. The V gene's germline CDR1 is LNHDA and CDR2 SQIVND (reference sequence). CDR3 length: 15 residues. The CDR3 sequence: CASIPMGGSYNEQFF. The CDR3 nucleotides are TGTGCCAGTATACCGATGGGAGGCTCCTACAATGAGCAGTTCTTC.

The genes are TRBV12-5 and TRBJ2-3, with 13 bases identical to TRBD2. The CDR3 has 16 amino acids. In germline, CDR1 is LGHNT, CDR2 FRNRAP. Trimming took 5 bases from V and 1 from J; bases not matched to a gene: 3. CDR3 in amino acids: CASGIGTSGGTDTQYF. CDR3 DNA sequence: TGTGCTAGTGGTATAGGGACTAGCGGGGGCACAGATACGCAGTATTTT.

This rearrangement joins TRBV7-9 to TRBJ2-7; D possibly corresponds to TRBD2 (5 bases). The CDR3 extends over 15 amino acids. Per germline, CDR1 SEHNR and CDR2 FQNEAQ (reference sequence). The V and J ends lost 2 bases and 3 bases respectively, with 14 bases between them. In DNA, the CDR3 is TGTGCCAGCAGCTTAAGAATCCCAGGAGGCTACGAGCAGTACGTC. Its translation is CASSLRIPGGYEQYV.